Reported below is one TCR beta chain. Its antigen is undetermined. CD4+ T cells from unexposed donors were obtained before the COVID-19 pandemic (2011-2018). CD4+ T cells were isolated from the cells after 10 days of culture. Testing used SARS-CoV-2 S/N and four cold-coronavirus spikes on unexposed-donor CD4+ T cells, cells permitting. The data derive from a study of CD4 T cells in relation to SARS-CoV-2 and coronaviruses. The CDR3 sequence is 13 residues long. The germline gives CDR1 LNHDA, CDR2 SQIVND (reference sequence). The V gene lost 4 bases and the J gene lost 3 bases, with 9 bases spanning the gap. Using immunoSEQ multiplex PCR, the repertoire was profiled, and TCRdb retains in-frame clones only, with some absent. This table holds 15,000 to 20,000 clones, over 80% found once.

The TCR originated in a human donor in good health. Sequenced: CD4+ T cells from PBMCs, cultured in vitro. V and J are TRBV19 and TRBJ1-1; D is undetermined. CDR3: CASSRPPYTEAFF. The CDR3 DNA reads TGTGCCAGTAGTAGGCCCCCCTACACTGAAGCTTTCTTT.